Listed below are T cell receptor beta chains from one sample, sequenced in a study of blood T cell repertoires in COVID-19. Method: immunoSEQ multiplex PCR; TCRdb's copy keeps in-frame clones and lacks some. Found here are 200,000 to 250,000 clones, about 86% of them singletons; the top ten hold approximately 3%. The sample was peripheral blood. Receptor source: a woman in her 30s who had recovered from COVID-19. Each CDR3 is given with its conserved first and last residue. A D gene is named only where the DNA matches it firmly. The size entry is marked missing in some rows and otherwise reads once, few, many or a size class.

clone_size | cdr3_length | j_call | v_call | d_call | cdr3_nt | cdr3_aa
few | 13 | TRBJ2-7 | TRBV5-1 | . | TGCGCCAGCAGCCAGAGAGGCTCCTACGAGCAGTACTTC | CASSQRGSYEQYF
. | 18 | TRBJ1-3 | TRBV5-1 | TRBD1 | TGCGCCAGCAGCTGGAATACCGGGACAGGGGGCTCTGGAAACACCATATATTTT | CASSWNTGTGGSGNTIYF
few | 18 | TRBJ2-3 | TRBV4-2 | . | TGTGCCAGCAGCCAAGCAAATAAGGACAGCCCGTACACAGATACGCAGTATTTT | CASSQANKDSPYTDTQYF
. | 14 | TRBJ1-5 | TRBV20-1 | . | TGCAGTGCTAGTTTCAGTTATAGCAATCAGCCCCAGCATTTT | CSASFSYSNQPQHF
. | 15 | TRBJ2-1 | TRBV19 | TRBD2 | TGTGCCAGTAGTACTAGCGGGGGGGCTTACAATGAGCAGTTCTTC | CASSTSGGAYNEQFF
few | 17 | TRBJ2-2 | TRBV4-2 | . | TGTGCCAGCAGCCAAGATAACTCGGGACTGAACACCGGGGAGCTGTTTTTT | CASSQDNSGLNTGELFF
. | 16 | TRBJ2-5 | TRBV7-6 | TRBD2 | TGTGCCAGCAGCTTAGGGGTAGCGGGGGGGCAGGAGACCCAGTACTTC | CASSLGVAGGQETQYF
. | 15 | TRBJ1-5 | TRBV5-1 | TRBD1 | TGCGCCAGCAGCTCAGGGACAGGGGGAAAGCAGCCCCAGCATTTT | CASSSGTGGKQPQHF
. | 11 | TRBJ2-1 | TRBV30 | . | TGTGCCTGGAGGGGGGGTCGTTCTCCGTTCTTC | CAWRGGRSPFF
. | 14 | TRBJ1-5 | TRBV15 | TRBD1 | TGTGCCACCAGCACCGGACAGGGCAATCAGCCCCAGCATTTT | CATSTGQGNQPQHF
many | 13 | TRBJ2-7 | TRBV27 | . | TGTGCCAGCAGGTTAGGGCGACCATACGAGCAGTACTTC | CASRLGRPYEQYF
. | 13 | TRBJ2-7 | TRBV6-2/TRBV6-3 | . | TGTGCCAGCAGTTACGACAGCTCCTACGAGCAGTACTTC | CASSYDSSYEQYF
. | 14 | TRBJ1-2 | TRBV7-2 | TRBD1 | TGTGCCAGCAGCCCGACGACAGGGGCTTATGGCTACACCTTC | CASSPTTGAYGYTF
. | 17 | TRBJ2-5 | TRBV15 | . | TGTGCCACCAGAATGAATCTAGAAACCGGGATCCCCGGGCCCCAGTACTTC | CATRMNLETGIPGPQYF
. | 18 | TRBJ2-7 | TRBV7-9 | TRBD1 | TGTGCCAGCAGCTCTCAGAGCAAACCGGGACAGGCGTCCTACGAGCAGTACTTC | CASSSQSKPGQASYEQYF
. | 17 | TRBJ2-1 | TRBV3-1/TRBV3-2 | TRBD2 | TGTGCCAGCAGCCAAAGACTAGCGGGGGGGCCTCACAATGAGCAGTTCTTC | CASSQRLAGGPHNEQFF
once | 18 | TRBJ1-6 | TRBV5-6 | TRBD1 | TGTGCCAGCAGCTTCCGGGACAGGGGACGTGTTTATAATTCACCCCTCCACTTT | CASSFRDRGRVYNSPLHF
. | 20 | TRBJ2-3 | TRBV19 | TRBD2 | TGTGCCAGTAGTATCCCTAGCGGGGGGACGAAGATTGCTAGCACAGATACGCAGTATTTT | CASSIPSGGTKIASTDTQYF
. | 17 | TRBJ1-2 | TRBV7-2 | TRBD1 | TGTGCCAGCAGCTCCGGACAGGGAGGATTATCTAACTATGGCTACACCTTC | CASSSGQGGLSNYGYTF
. | 15 | TRBJ2-2 | TRBV7-9 | TRBD2 | TGTGCCAGCAGCTCCTCTAGCGGGGGCGTCGGGGAGCTGTTTTTT | CASSSSSGGVGELFF
. | 16 | TRBJ2-7 | TRBV11-3 | TRBD2 | TGTGCCAGCAGCCCTGGGGCGGGGGACCGCTGGTACGAGCAGTACTTC | CASSPGAGDRWYEQYF
. | 14 | TRBJ1-1 | TRBV5-1 | . | TGCGCCAGCAGCTTGGAGCCGGAGGTCACTGAAGCTTTCTTT | CASSLEPEVTEAFF